Below are 6 T cell receptor beta chains sequenced from a single sample in a study of shared clonotypes between healthy human individuals. Only in-frame clones appear in the TCRdb table, and some are missing; sequencing was by immunoSEQ multiplex PCR. The sample consists of about a million clones, 70% to 80% of them appearing once. Sequenced sample: memory CD4+ T cells sorted from blood. The sample's subset: CD45RA-negative fraction. These TCRs come from a man aged 18-30 years in good health.

V usage is TRBV4-3 and J usage is TRBJ2-7, with TRBD2 matching over 7 bases. Germline V gene sequence: CDR1 LGHNA, CDR2 YSLEER. The CDR3 has 14 residues. J gave up 5 bases and V 0 bases, and 4 bases lay outside the gene matches. Here the CDR3 reads CASSQDGGIHEQYF. The CDR3 bases are TGCGCCAGCAGCCAAGACGGGGGGATCCACGAGCAGTACTTC.

This clone has only a few counts. The V call is TRBV7-8, the J call TRBJ1-1; D remains ambiguous. The CDR3 consists of 13 residues. V lost 0 bases and J 3 bases, leaving 5 bases between the germline ends. Germline CDR1 reads SGHVS; CDR2 reads FQNEAQ. The CDR3 coding sequence is TGTGCCAGCAGCTTAGCGCGGTACACTGAAGCTTTCTTT. It translates to CASSLARYTEAFF.

V usage is TRBV6-1 and J usage is TRBJ2-7, with TRBD1 matching over 7 bases. The CDR3 totals 15 residues. Germline CDR1 reads MNHNS; CDR2 reads SASEGT. After removal of 7 bases from V and 1 base from J, the junction contained 10 bases not matched to a gene. The CDR3 region has the DNA TGTGCCAGCATCCGGATGGACAGGAATTCCTACGAGCAGTACTTC. It codes for CASIRMDRNSYEQYF.

A remark on this clone: At the DNA level, this CDR3 is encoded by other sequences in the same sample as well. This chain connects TRBV7-2 to TRBJ2-7; 9 bases are a match to TRBD1. The length of the CDR3 is 14 residues. The germline V gene encodes CDR1 SGHTA and CDR2 FQGNSA. V lost 4 bases and J lost 4; bases outside the gene matches: 5. The CDR3 loop is CASSSGTGRYEQYF. The CDR3 DNA reads as TGTGCCAGCAGCTCCGGGACAGGGAGGTACGAGCAGTACTTC.

Worth noting for this clone: This sample includes further DNA sequences coding for the same CDR3. The chain uses TRBV6-4 and TRBJ2-3; weak D call: TRBD2 (7 bases). The V end was cut by 6 bases, the J end by 0 bases, with 13 bases between. This CDR3 is built from 15 residues. CDR1 is MRHNA and CDR2 is SNTAGT in the germline V gene. The CDR3 nucleotides read TGTGCCAGCAGCGACCGGGGGGCTAGCACAGATACGCAGTATTTT. Translated, it gives CASSDRGASTDTQYF.

The J gene is TRBJ2-1, the V gene TRBV2; 13 nucleotides line up with TRBD2. Germline V gene sequence: CDR1 SNHLY, CDR2 FYNNEI. V lost 6 bases, J lost 7 bases, and 3 bases stayed unmatched. This CDR3 spans 14 amino acids. CDR3 region: CASRTSGRWNEQFF. In nucleotides, the CDR3 is TGTGCCAGCAGGACTAGCGGGAGGTGGAATGAGCAGTTCTTC.